This TCR beta chain was obtained from a study of T cell responses to AZD1222 COVID-19 vaccine. Notes on the study in general: Only 5 or 6 AZD1222 recipients tested seropositive at baseline.

Details on this clone: Its antigen is currently unknown.

Germline CDR1 reads MDHEN; CDR2 reads SYDVKM. V was shortened by 1 base and J by 8 bases, with 17 bases between the two germline ends. This CDR3 region has 15 residues. Libraries were prepared by immunoSEQ multiplex PCR; TCRdb keeps only in-frame clonotypes and omits some of them. Of about 140,000 clones in the sample, 85% to 90% were seen once. Sequenced here: peripheral blood, sampled on day 0 of AZD1222 vaccination. This chain uses TRBV28 with TRBJ1-2, with TRBD1 as a possible D gene (6 bases). The receptor comes from an adult in good health. CDR3 nucleotides: TGTGCCAGCAGTTTATTAAGAAACAGGGTGGAGGGCTACACCTTC. Encoded protein: CASSLLRNRVEGYTF.